The T cell receptor (beta chain) under discussion was sequenced for a study of blood T cells in healthy people across ages. V lost 3 bases to trimming and J lost 6 bases, with 14 bases between them. This CDR3 region has 15 residues. Per germline, CDR1 LNHDA and CDR2 SQIVND (reference sequence). Through a sample-barcoded 5' primer and a J-beta primer mix, a second PCR was run for roughly 6 to 11 cycles. TCRdb re-called the 5' RACE reads through MiXCR, storing one row per CDR3 protein. Found here are about 1.5 million distinct CDR3 sequences, 35% to 45% of them singletons; the top ten hold about 4.1%. The V call is TRBV19, the J call TRBJ2-2, with D uncertain. The specimen was blood. This TCR came from a woman under 30 in good health. CDR3 sequence: CASSILSTTPGELFF. The CDR3 bases are TGTGCCAGTAGTATTTTATCCACGACACCCGGGGAGCTGTTTTTT.